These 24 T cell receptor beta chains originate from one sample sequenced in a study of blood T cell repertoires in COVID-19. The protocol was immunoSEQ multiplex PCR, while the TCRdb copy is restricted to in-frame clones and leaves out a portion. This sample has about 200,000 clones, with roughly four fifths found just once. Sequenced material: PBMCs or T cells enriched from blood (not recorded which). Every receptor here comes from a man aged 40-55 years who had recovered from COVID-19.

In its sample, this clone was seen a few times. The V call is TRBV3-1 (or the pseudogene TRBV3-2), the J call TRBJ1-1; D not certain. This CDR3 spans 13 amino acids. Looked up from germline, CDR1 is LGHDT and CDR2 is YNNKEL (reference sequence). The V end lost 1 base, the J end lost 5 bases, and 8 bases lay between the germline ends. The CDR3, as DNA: TGTGCCAGCAGCCAAGTGAGTAGTACTGAAGCTTTCTTT. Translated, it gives CASSQVSSTEAFF.

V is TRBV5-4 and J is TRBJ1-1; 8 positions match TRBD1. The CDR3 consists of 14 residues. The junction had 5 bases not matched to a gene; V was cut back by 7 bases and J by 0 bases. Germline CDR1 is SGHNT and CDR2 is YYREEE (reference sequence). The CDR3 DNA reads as TGTGCCAGCTCAGGGGGCAGCATGAACACTGAAGCTTTCTTT. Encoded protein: CASSGGSMNTEAFF.

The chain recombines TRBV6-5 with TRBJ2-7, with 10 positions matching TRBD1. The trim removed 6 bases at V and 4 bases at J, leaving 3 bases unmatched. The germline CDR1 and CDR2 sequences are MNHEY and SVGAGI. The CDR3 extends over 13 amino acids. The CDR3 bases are TGTGCCAGCAGGACAGGGGGCCTATACGAGCAGTACTTC. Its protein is CASRTGGLYEQYF.

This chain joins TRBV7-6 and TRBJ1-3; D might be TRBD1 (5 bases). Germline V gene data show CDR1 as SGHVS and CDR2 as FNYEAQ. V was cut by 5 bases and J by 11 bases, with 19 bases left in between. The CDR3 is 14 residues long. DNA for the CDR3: TGTGCCAGCAGCCCATTCTTGGAGGGACCCTCCATATATTTT. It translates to CASSPFLEGPSIYF.

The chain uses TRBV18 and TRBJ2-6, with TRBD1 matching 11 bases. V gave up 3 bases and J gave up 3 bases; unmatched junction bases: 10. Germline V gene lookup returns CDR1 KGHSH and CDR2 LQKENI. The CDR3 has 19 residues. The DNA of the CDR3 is TGTGCCAGCTCACCGAGGCGAGGACAGGGGGCATTTGGGGCCAACGTCCTGACTTTC. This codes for CASSPRRGQGAFGANVLTF.

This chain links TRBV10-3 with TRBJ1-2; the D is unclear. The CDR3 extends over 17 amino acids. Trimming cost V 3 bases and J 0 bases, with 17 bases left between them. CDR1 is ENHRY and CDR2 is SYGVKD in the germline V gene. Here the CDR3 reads CAISERSGGNSNYGYTF. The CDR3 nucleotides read TGTGCCATCAGTGAACGGAGCGGCGGTAACTCTAACTATGGCTACACCTTC.

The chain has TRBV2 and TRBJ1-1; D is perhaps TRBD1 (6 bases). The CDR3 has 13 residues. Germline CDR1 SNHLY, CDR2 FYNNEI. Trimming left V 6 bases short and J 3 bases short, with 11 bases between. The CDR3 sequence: CASREQGDTEAFF. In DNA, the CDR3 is TGTGCCAGCAGGGAACAGGGTGACACTGAAGCTTTCTTT.

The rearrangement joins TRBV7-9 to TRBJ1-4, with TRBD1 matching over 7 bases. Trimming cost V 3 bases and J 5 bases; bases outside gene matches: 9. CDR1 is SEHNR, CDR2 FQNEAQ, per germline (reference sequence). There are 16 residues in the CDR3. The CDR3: CASSFPTGRPNEKLFF. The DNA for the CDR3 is TGTGCCAGCAGCTTCCCGACAGGGCGACCAAATGAAAAACTGTTTTTT.

The CDR3 sequence is CASSPRQGGYEQYF. Written as DNA, the CDR3 is TGCGCCAGCAGCCCAAGGCAGGGCGGTTACGAGCAGTACTTC. The J gene is TRBJ2-7, the V gene TRBV5-1; tentatively, D is TRBD1 (5 bases). Trimming removed 4 bases from V and 4 bases from J, with 15 bases in between. The CDR3 contains 14 residues. Germline-derived CDR1 and CDR2 are SGHRS and YFSETQ.

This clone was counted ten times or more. The CDR3, as DNA: TGTGCCAGTAGTATCTCCCACGTCGGGGACTATGGCTACACCTTC. Translated: CASSISHVGDYGYTF. The gene calls are TRBV19 and TRBJ1-2; no clear D gene. The V and J ends lost 3 bases and 3 bases respectively, with 14 bases between them. The CDR3 runs to 15 residues. Looked up from germline, CDR1 is LNHDA and CDR2 is SQIVND (reference sequence).

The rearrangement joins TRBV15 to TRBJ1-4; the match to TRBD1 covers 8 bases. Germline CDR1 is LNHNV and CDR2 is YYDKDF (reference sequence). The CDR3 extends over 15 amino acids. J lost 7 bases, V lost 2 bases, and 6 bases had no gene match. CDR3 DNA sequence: TGTGCCACCAGCAGATTGGACAGGGTGGGTGAAAAACTGTTTTTT. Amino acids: CATSRLDRVGEKLFF.

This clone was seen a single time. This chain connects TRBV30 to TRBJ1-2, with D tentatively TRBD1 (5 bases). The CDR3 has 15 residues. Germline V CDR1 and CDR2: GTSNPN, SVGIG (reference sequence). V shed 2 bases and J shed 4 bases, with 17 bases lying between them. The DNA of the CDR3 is TGTGCCTGGAGTCCCCCAGGGAGGGTCTCCTATGGCTACACCTTC. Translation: CAWSPPGRVSYGYTF.

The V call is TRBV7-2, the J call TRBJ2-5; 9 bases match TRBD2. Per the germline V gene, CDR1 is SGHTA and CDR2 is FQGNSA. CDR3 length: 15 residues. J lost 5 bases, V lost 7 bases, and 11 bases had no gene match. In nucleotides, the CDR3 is TGTGCCAGCACTTGGGGCGGGGGGGCCCCGGAGACCCAGTACTTC. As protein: CASTWGGGAPETQYF.

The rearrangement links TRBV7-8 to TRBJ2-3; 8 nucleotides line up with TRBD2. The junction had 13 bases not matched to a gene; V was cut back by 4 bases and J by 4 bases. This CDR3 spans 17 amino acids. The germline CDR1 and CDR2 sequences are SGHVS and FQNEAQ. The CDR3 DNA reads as TGTGCCAGCAGCTCCCGAGATAGCGGGGCTTACGCAGATACGCAGTATTTT. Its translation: CASSSRDSGAYADTQYF.

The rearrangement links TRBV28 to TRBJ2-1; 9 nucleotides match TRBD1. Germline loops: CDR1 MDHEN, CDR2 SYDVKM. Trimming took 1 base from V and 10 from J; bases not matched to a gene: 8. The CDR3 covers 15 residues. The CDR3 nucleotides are TGTGCCAGCAGTTTATCCGGGACAGGGAGGGGAGAGCAGTTCTTC. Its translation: CASSLSGTGRGEQFF.

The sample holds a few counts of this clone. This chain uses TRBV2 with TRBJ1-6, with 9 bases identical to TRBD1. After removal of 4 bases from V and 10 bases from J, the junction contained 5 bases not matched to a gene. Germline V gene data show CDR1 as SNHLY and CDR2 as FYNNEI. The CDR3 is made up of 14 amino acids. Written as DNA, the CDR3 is TGTGCCAGCAGTGCCAGGACAGGGGAATCACCCCTCCACTTT. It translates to CASSARTGESPLHF.

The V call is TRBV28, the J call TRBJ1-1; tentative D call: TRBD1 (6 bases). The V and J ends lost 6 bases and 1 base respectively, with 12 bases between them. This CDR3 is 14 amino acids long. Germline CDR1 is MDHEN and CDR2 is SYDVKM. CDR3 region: CASRRPGENTEAFF. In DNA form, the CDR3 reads TGTGCCAGCAGGAGACCAGGGGAGAACACTGAAGCTTTCTTT.

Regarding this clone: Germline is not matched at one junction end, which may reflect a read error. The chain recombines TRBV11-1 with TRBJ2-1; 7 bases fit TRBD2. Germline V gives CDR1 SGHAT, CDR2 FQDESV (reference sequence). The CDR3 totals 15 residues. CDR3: CASSLAASSYNEQFF. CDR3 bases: TGTGCCAGCAGCCTAGCGGCTAGCTCCTACAATGAGCAGTTCTTC.

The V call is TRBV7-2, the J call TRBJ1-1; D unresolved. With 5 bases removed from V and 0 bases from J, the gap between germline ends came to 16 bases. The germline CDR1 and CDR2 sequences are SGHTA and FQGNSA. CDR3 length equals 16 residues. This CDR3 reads CASSPSVGVMNTEAFF. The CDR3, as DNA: TGTGCCAGCAGCCCCTCCGTCGGGGTCATGAACACTGAAGCTTTCTTT.

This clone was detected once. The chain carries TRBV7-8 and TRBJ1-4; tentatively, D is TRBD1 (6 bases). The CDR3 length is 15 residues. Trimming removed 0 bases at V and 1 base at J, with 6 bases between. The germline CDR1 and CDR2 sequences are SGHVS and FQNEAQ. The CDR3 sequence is CASSLAGGTNEKLFF. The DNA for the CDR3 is TGTGCCAGCAGCTTAGCAGGGGGAACTAATGAAAAACTGTTTTTT.

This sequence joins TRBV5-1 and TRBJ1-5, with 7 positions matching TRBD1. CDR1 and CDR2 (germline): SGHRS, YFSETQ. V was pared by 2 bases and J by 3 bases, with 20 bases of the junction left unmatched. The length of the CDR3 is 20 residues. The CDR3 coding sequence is TGCGCCAGCAGCTTAAGATCGACAGACATCCGGGACAGAATCAATCAGCCCCAGCATTTT. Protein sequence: CASSLRSTDIRDRINQPQHF.

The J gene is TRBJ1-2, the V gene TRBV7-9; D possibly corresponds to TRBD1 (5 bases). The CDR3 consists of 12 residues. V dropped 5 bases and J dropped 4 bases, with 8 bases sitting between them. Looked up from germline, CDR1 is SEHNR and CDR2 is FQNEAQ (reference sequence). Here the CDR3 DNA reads TGTGCCAGCAGCACAGGTATCTATGGCTACACCTTC. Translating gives CASSTGIYGYTF.

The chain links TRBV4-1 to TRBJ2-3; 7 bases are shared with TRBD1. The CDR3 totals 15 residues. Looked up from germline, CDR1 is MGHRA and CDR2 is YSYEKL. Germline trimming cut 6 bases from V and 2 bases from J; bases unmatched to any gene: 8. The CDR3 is CASSPGTVPTDTQYF. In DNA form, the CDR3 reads TGCGCCAGCAGTCCCGGGACAGTCCCCACAGATACGCAGTATTTT.

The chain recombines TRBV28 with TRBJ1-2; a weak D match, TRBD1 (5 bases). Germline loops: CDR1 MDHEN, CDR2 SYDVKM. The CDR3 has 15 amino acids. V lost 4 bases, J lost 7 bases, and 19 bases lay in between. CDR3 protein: CASSSLNGNQGGYTF. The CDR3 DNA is TGTGCCAGCAGTTCCTTGAACGGAAATCAGGGTGGCTACACCTTC.